This T cell receptor (beta chain) was identified during a study of blood T cell repertoires in COVID-19. The table lists this clone with a few counts. The sample contains more than one DNA sequence encoding this CDR3. The data were produced by immunoSEQ multiplex PCR, yet TCRdb's version contains in-frame clones alone and is incomplete. The sample consists of 200,000 or so clones, roughly 79% of them appearing once. Sequenced: peripheral blood. This sequence originates from a human donor with acute or convalescent COVID-19. The donor label of this sample is uncertain.

Here the CDR3 reads CASSDQGWTEAFF. The CDR3 DNA sequence: TGTGCCAGCAGTGATCAGGGTTGGACTGAAGCTTTCTTT. The rearrangement links TRBV2 to TRBJ1-1; tentatively, D is TRBD1 (5 bases). The CDR3 extends over 13 amino acids. The V and J ends lost 3 bases and 5 bases respectively, with 10 bases between them. Germline loops: CDR1 SNHLY, CDR2 FYNNEI. The complete variable domain, with remaining parts taken from reference TRBV2 and TRBJ1-1, reads EPEVTQTPSHQVTQMGQEVILRCVPISNHLYFYWYRQILGQKVEFLVSFYNNEISEKSEIFDDQFSVERPDGSNFTLKIRSTKLEDSAMYFCASSDQGWTEAFFGQGTRLTVV.